The TCR beta chain under discussion was sequenced for a study of T cells in Graves' hyperthyroidism and ophthalmopathy. Notes on the study in general: From stable hyperthyroidism, ophthalmopathy was set apart by a 13 V-J model. Most thyroid-expanded clonotypes above 0.001 were also found in blood.

Graves' hyperthyroidism was deemed stable given no ophthalmopathy progression within 18 months. Authors of the study amplified TCR beta CDR3 regions from RNA transcripts. The TCR CDR3 first-round RT-PCR relied on the HTBI primer set. TCRdb itself ran the multiplex PCR reads through MiXCR, one entry per CDR3 protein. The table lists hundreds of thousands of distinct CDR3 sequences, about 14% of them singletons. This clonotype was observed many times. What it binds is unknown. The length of the CDR3 is 14 residues. Germline V gene lookup returns CDR1 SGHRS and CDR2 YFSETQ. Trimming stripped 3 bases from V and 1 base from J, with 8 bases between.

The origin of this receptor is a woman aged 25 to 39 with Graves' hyperthyroidism. The chain employs TRBV5-1 and TRBJ2-4; possibly TRBD1 for D (5 bases). The sequencing sample was made of blood. The CDR3 here is CASSSGLAKNIQYF. CDR3 DNA sequence: TGCGCCAGCAGCTCAGGGTTGGCCAAAAACATTCAGTACTTC.